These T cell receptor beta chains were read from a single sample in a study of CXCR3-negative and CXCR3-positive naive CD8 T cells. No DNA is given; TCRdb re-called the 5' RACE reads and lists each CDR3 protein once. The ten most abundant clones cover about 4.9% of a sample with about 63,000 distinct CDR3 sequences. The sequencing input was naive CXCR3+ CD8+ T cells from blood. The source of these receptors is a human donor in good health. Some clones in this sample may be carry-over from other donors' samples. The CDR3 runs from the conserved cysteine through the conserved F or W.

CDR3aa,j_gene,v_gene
CASSLPGTNYGYTF,TRBJ1-2,TRBV7-9
CSAQTEYNEQFF,TRBJ2-1,TRBV29-1
CSALTGTGVSYEQYF,TRBJ2-7,TRBV20-1
CASSLFPRAREETQYF,TRBJ2-5,TRBV11-2
CASSLMDTQYF,TRBJ2-3,TRBV7-9
CASSSTGTGASSTDTQYF,TRBJ2-3,TRBV6-5
CASSSSGDTQYF,TRBJ2-3,TRBV7-8
CASSLSGQGYEQYF,TRBJ2-7,TRBV7-3
CSARGQVDEQYF,TRBJ2-7,TRBV29-1
CASSYNQQGLGYTF,TRBJ1-2,TRBV6-5
CASRSSSHNEQFF,TRBJ2-1,TRBV11-1
CSVDPQGAETQYF,TRBJ2-5,TRBV29-1
CASSYSSQLPLGLYGYTF,TRBJ1-2,TRBV6-5
CASSLRGVYSNQPQHF,TRBJ1-5,TRBV28
CASSRPGEPYEQYF,TRBJ2-7,TRBV7-9
CASSQESGSSYEQYF,TRBJ2-7,TRBV3-1
CASSPLFDSYEQYF,TRBJ2-7,TRBV7-3
CASSLDRGTSTDTQYF,TRBJ2-3,TRBV11-2
CSARDKSGLSYGYTF,TRBJ1-2,TRBV20-1
CSVRQGDNEQFF,TRBJ2-1,TRBV29-1
CASSHSSGEQFF,TRBJ2-1,TRBV3-1
CASSSSGTGSYEQYF,TRBJ2-7,TRBV5-6
CASSQDWFNEKLFF,TRBJ1-4,TRBV4-1